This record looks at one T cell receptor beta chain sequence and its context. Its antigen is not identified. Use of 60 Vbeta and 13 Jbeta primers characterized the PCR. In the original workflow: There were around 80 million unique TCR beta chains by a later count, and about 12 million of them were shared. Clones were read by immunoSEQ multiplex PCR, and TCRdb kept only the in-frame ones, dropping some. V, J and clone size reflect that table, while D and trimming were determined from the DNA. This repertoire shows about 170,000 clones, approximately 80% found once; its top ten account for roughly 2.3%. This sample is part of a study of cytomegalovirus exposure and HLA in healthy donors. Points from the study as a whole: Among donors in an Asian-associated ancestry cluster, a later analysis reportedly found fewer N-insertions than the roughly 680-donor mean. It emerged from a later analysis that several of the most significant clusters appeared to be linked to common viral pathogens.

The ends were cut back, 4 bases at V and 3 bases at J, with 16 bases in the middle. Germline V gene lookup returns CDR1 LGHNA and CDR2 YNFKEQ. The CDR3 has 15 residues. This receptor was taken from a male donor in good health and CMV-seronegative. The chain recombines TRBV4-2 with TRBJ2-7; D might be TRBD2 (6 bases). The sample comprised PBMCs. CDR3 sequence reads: CASSPTTGTFYEQYF. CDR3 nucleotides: TGTGCCAGCAGCCCCACAACCGGGACTTTCTACGAGCAGTACTTC.